This T cell receptor beta chain emerged from a study of early T cells in non-severe SARS-CoV-2 infection. Germline values: CDR1 SGHDT, CDR2 YYEEEE. V was pared by 4 bases and J by 2 bases, with 7 bases of the junction left unmatched. The CDR3 loop spans 15 amino acids. The library protocol tagged individual cDNA molecules with unique molecular identifiers. TCRdb redid the calling of the 5' RACE reads with MiXCR, one entry per CDR3 protein. Among around 57,000 distinct CDR3 sequences listed, approximately 6.7% were seen once. This clonotype was recorded a few times. The chain joins TRBV5-6 to TRBJ2-7; 9 nucleotides align to TRBD1. This clonotype originated in an adult who was a healthcare worker with PCR-confirmed SARS-CoV-2 infection or an uninfected control (not recorded which). The sample was whole blood. The CDR3 DNA follows: TGTGCCAGCAGCCCATGGACAGGGGATACCTACGAGCAGTACTTC. Its protein is CASSPWTGDTYEQYF. The variable domain in full, with the rest retrieved from reference TRBV5-6 and TRBJ2-7, is DAGVTQSPTHLIKTRGQQVTLRCSPKSGHDTVSWYQQALGQGPQFIFQYYEEEERQRGNFPDRFSGHQFPNYSSELNVNALLLGDSALYLCASSPWTGDTYEQYFGPGTRLTVT.